A selection of T cell receptor beta chains follows, all from one sample in a study of blood T cell repertoires in COVID-19. Sequenced by immunoSEQ multiplex PCR; TCRdb stores in-frame clones only, minus some. The sample has 190,000 or so clones, around nine tenths seen once. The sample consisted of peripheral blood. The receptors were sampled from a man aged 40-49 years with active or convalescent COVID-19. CDR3s include the opening cysteine and the closing phenylalanine or tryptophan. The D gene is left open where the match is weak. Only some rows state a clone size, as once, few, many or a class for expanded clones.

>TRBJ2-5|TRBV4-2|-|TRBD2
TGTGCCAGCAGCCAGGGGGGGTCGTACCAAGAGACCCAGTACTTC
CASSQGGSYQETQYF
>TRBJ1-2|TRBV4-1|-|-
TGCGCCAGCAGCCAAGATAGTGGGGGGGTCTATGGCTACACCTTC
CASSQDSGGVYGYTF
>TRBJ1-6|TRBV30|-|TRBD1
TGTGCCTGGGACAGGGGTAATTCACCCCTCCACTTT
CAWDRGNSPLHF
>TRBJ2-5|TRBV3-1/TRBV3-2|-|TRBD2
TGTGCCAGCAGCAGCGGACTAGTCCAAACAGAGACCCAGTACTTC
CASSSGLVQTETQYF
>TRBJ1-6|TRBV7-9|-|TRBD1
TGTGCCAGCAGCTTACGCACAGGGGACAATTCACCCCTCCACTTT
CASSLRTGDNSPLHF
>TRBJ1-1|TRBV2|-|TRBD1
TGTGCCAGCATTATCAGACAGGGCAATTTGAAAGACACTGAAGCTTTCTTT
CASIIRQGNLKDTEAFF
>TRBJ1-3|TRBV7-2|-|-
TGTGCCAGCAGCTTGCTAGGTGCTGGAAACACCATATATTTT
CASSLLGAGNTIYF
>TRBJ2-5|TRBV7-2|-|TRBD1
TGTGCCAGCAGCTGGGACAGGGGACGGGAGACCCAGTACTTC
CASSWDRGRETQYF
>TRBJ2-2|TRBV2|-|-
TGTGCCAGCCAGGACAGAGCGAACACCGGGGAGCTGTTTTTT
CASQDRANTGELFF
>TRBJ2-1|TRBV19|-|-
TGTGCCAGTAACCAAGAGGAGGGGAATGAGCAGTTCTTC
CASNQEEGNEQFF
>TRBJ1-3|TRBV6-5|-|TRBD1
TGTGCCAGCAGTTTGACAGGGGGGCAAAACACCATATATTTT
CASSLTGGQNTIYF
>TRBJ2-5|TRBV7-9|-|-
TGTGCCAGCAGCTTACCCCCCAAAGAGACCCAGTACTTC
CASSLPPKETQYF
>TRBJ1-3|TRBV18|-|-
TGTGCCAGCTCACCAAAAGGTCCGGACAGCTTTCCCGGAAACACCATATATTTT
CASSPKGPDSFPGNTIYF
>TRBJ1-2|TRBV10-3|-|TRBD1
TGTGCCATCAGTGAAGTAGGGACAGGGAATTATGGCTACACCTTC
CAISEVGTGNYGYTF
>TRBJ2-3|TRBV28|-|-
TGTGCCAGCAGTCTAACTAGCTTTGAAGATACGCAGTATTTT
CASSLTSFEDTQYF
>TRBJ1-2|TRBV30|-|-
TGTGCCTGGAGTGTACACGGGGGAAGGTATGGCTACACCTTC
CAWSVHGGRYGYTF
>TRBJ2-1|TRBV6-5|once|-
TGTGCCAGCAGGGGAGGAGGTGAGCAGTTCTTC
CASRGGGEQFF
>TRBJ1-2|TRBV4-2|-|-
TGTGCCAGCAGCCAAGAGTCAAGCATGGGGGGGAGAAACTATGGCTACACCTTC
CASSQESSMGGRNYGYTF
>TRBJ2-5|TRBV12-3/TRBV12-4|-|-
TGTGCCAGCAGTTTAGGCGGGGCGGAGACCCAGTACTTC
CASSLGGAETQYF
>TRBJ1-6|TRBV19|-|TRBD1
TGTGCCAGTAGTACCACAACAGGGGACCGAGCGTCACCCCTCCACTTT
CASSTTTGDRASPLHF
>TRBJ2-5|TRBV29-1|-|-
TGCAGCGTTGAAGACAGGGGAGTTGGGGAGACCCAGTACTTC
CSVEDRGVGETQYF
>TRBJ1-2|TRBV20-1|-|-
TGCAGTGCTAGTAACACCGTCACCTATGGCTACACCTTC
CSASNTVTYGYTF
>TRBJ2-5|TRBV7-5|-|-
TGTGCCAGAAGCCGCCTTGGGCTCCAAGGGACCCAGTACTTC
CARSRLGLQGTQYF
>TRBJ1-5|TRBV10-3|-|-
TGTGCCATCAGTGAGTCAGCAGGGAACAATCAGCCCCAGCATTTT
CAISESAGNNQPQHF
>TRBJ2-2|TRBV6-6|-|-
TGTGCCAGCAGTGACGACAGGATGAGAGGGGAGCTGTTTTTT
CASSDDRMRGELFF
>TRBJ2-3|TRBV6-5|-|-
TGTGCCAGCAAGTACGGGGAAAGCACAGATACGCAGTATTTT
CASKYGESTDTQYF
>TRBJ2-7|TRBV29-1|-|TRBD1
TGCAGCGTTGAAAGGGGACAGGGCATCGAGCAGTACTTC
CSVERGQGIEQYF
>TRBJ2-1|TRBV18|once|-
TGTGCCAGCTCACCACCGGTTCTAGCGAATTACAATGAGCAGTTCTTC
CASSPPVLANYNEQFF
>TRBJ1-1|TRBV14|-|-
TGTGCCAGCAGCCAAGACGCGTTTGAAGCTTTCTTT
CASSQDAFEAFF
>TRBJ1-5|TRBV27|-|TRBD1
TGTGCCAGCAGCCAAACAGGGGGGTATCAGCCCCAGCATTTT
CASSQTGGYQPQHF
>TRBJ2-3|TRBV27|once|TRBD1
TGTGCCAGCAGTCGGACAGGGGGCCTAGATACGCAGTATTTT
CASSRTGGLDTQYF
>TRBJ1-1|TRBV7-9|-|-
TGTGCCAGCAGCTTAGAAGGGGGCACTGAAGCTTTCTTT
CASSLEGGTEAFF
>TRBJ1-4|TRBV11-2|-|-
TGTGCCAGCAGCTTGAGGGGGGAGGGAAAACTGTTTTTT
CASSLRGEGKLFF
>TRBJ2-2|TRBV3-1/TRBV3-2|-|TRBD2
TGTGCCAGCAAAGGGGGCGGGGGGGCGCCCGGGGAGCTGTTTTTT
CASKGGGGAPGELFF
>TRBJ1-6|TRBV6-4|-|TRBD1
TGTGCCAGCAGAACTGGGACAGGGAACAACTCACCCCTCCACTTT
CASRTGTGNNSPLHF
>TRBJ2-1|TRBV28|-|TRBD2
TGTGCCAGCAGTACCGCGGGGGGCATCTACAATGAGCAGTTCTTC
CASSTAGGIYNEQFF
>TRBJ1-4|TRBV6-4|-|TRBD1
TGTGCCAGCAGTGAAAGACTAGGACAGGGCCTTAATGAAAAACTGTTTTTT
CASSERLGQGLNEKLFF
>TRBJ1-3|TRBV5-1|few|-
TGCGCCAGCAGCTTGGAGAGCAGGACTGGAAACACCATATATTTT
CASSLESRTGNTIYF
>TRBJ1-5|TRBV28|-|-
TGTGCCACTGCGGGCAGGGGAATCTATAGCAATCAGCCCCAGCATTTT
CATAGRGIYSNQPQHF